This note documents a single T cell receptor beta chain sequence. These data originate in a study of T cell responses to AZD1222 COVID-19 vaccine. The repertoire was sequenced with immunoSEQ multiplex PCR; TCRdb's copy has only in-frame clones and lacks some. This sample yields roughly 120,000 clones, of which about 90% are seen a single time; approximately 8% belongs to the top ten. In germline, CDR1 is MDHEN, CDR2 SYDVKM. This CDR3 contains 15 residues. V was clipped by 2 bases and J by 5 bases, with 10 bases between them. This material consisted of peripheral blood, taken 28 days after the second AZD1222 dose. This chain links TRBV28 with TRBJ1-6; no reliable D call. This sequence originates from an adult who received the AZD1222 COVID-19 vaccine. The CDR3 loop is CASSLNPPHNSPLHF. The CDR3 DNA sequence: TGTGCCAGCAGTTTAAACCCCCCCCATAATTCACCCCTCCACTTT.